These T cell receptor beta chains were read from a single sample in a study of cytomegalovirus exposure and HLA in healthy donors. TCRdb's table, derived via immunoSEQ multiplex PCR, lists solely in-frame clones and lacks some. The sample contains more than 110,000 clones, around three quarters of which appear only once. Specimen: PBMCs. These receptors were obtained from a woman aged 55 to 70 in good health and CMV-seropositive. CDR3s include the opening cysteine and the closing phenylalanine or tryptophan. Each record gives: J gene, CDR3 length, clone size, V gene, D gene, CDR3 protein, CDR3 DNA. A D gene is named only where the DNA matches it firmly. A clone size is listed for some rows: how often the clone was seen (once, few, many), or a class if it is expanded.

>TRBJ2-1|14|-|TRBV5-4|-
CASSLRGSKNEQFF
TGTGCCAGCAGCTTGCGGGGAAGCAAGAATGAGCAGTTCTTC
>TRBJ2-2|15|-|TRBV6-5|-
CASSYEFANTGELFF
TGTGCCAGCAGTTACGAGTTCGCGAACACCGGGGAGCTGTTTTTT
>TRBJ2-2|15|once|TRBV28|-
CASRRRSSGNGELFF
TGTGCCAGCAGGAGGCGGTCCTCGGGGAACGGGGAGCTGTTTTTT
>TRBJ2-3|12|-|TRBV21-1|-
CASSAVGYTQYF
TGTGCCAGCAGCGCCGTCGGTTATACGCAGTATTTT
>TRBJ1-2|13|-|TRBV9|-
CASSVGRNYGYTF
TGTGCCAGCAGCGTGGGCAGAAACTATGGCTACACCTTC
>TRBJ1-3|15|-|TRBV7-9|-
CASSLLGGQGNTIYF
TGTGCCAGCAGCCTCCTGGGAGGGCAAGGAAACACCATATATTTT
>TRBJ2-5|15|-|TRBV23-1|TRBD1
CASSQSAQGIETQYF
TGCGCCAGCAGTCAATCGGCACAGGGGATTGAGACCCAGTACTTC
>TRBJ2-7|14|-|TRBV11-2|-
CASSLRQGTYEQYF
TGTGCCAGCAGCCTAAGGCAGGGTACCTACGAGCAGTACTTC
>TRBJ2-5|15|-|TRBV27|-
CASSSTSLGQETQYF
TGTGCCAGCAGTTCAACTAGCTTAGGGCAAGAGACCCAGTACTTC
>TRBJ1-2|14|-|TRBV7-9|TRBD1
CASSYTGTGKGYTF
TGTGCCAGCAGCTACACCGGGACAGGGAAAGGCTACACCTTC
>TRBJ2-3|15|-|TRBV4-1|TRBD1
CASSQGDRALDTQYF
TGCGCCAGCAGCCAGGGGGACAGGGCATTAGATACGCAGTATTTT
>TRBJ2-7|14|-|TRBV18|-
CASSTTGMTYEQYF
TGTGCCAGCTCAACGACGGGGATGACTTACGAGCAGTACTTC
>TRBJ2-7|14|-|TRBV10-3|TRBD1
CAISAGTDLYEQYF
TGTGCCATCAGTGCCGGGACAGACCTTTACGAGCAGTACTTC
>TRBJ2-4|14|-|TRBV6-1|-
CASSEMGQGYIQYF
TGTGCCAGCAGTGAAATGGGCCAGGGATACATTCAGTACTTC
>TRBJ2-7|14|-|TRBV2|TRBD2
CASSSGTSGYEQYF
TGTGCCAGCAGTTCCGGGACTAGCGGCTACGAGCAGTACTTC
>TRBJ2-7|14|few|TRBV6-5|-
CASSYPRGDYEQYF
TGTGCCAGCAGTTACCCCAGGGGGGACTACGAGCAGTACTTC
>TRBJ2-7|15|-|TRBV7-9|-
CASSLGQGLTYEQYF
TGTGCCAGCAGCTTAGGGCAGGGGCTGACGTACGAGCAGTACTTC
>TRBJ1-6|15|once|TRBV10-3|TRBD1
CAISEGTGDNSPLHF
TGTGCCATCAGTGAGGGGACAGGGGATAATTCACCCCTCCACTTT
>TRBJ2-5|15|-|TRBV11-3|-
CASSLTGWEAETQYF
TGTGCCAGCAGCCTGACAGGTTGGGAAGCGGAGACCCAGTACTTC
>TRBJ1-5|13|-|TRBV6-1|TRBD1
CASTDRAYQPQHF
TGTGCCAGCACGGACAGGGCTTATCAGCCCCAGCATTTT
>TRBJ2-1|15|-|TRBV28|TRBD1
CASSSRQGAGNEQFF
TGTGCCAGCAGTTCCCGCCAGGGGGCGGGCAATGAGCAGTTCTTC
>TRBJ1-1|16|-|TRBV5-4|TRBD1
CASSLPSGTVNTEAFF
TGTGCCAGCAGCCTACCATCCGGGACAGTGAACACTGAAGCTTTCTTT
>TRBJ1-1|14|-|TRBV7-9|-
CASSLSSRYTEAFF
TGTGCCAGCAGCTTATCGTCCAGGTACACTGAAGCTTTCTTT
>TRBJ1-1|13|few|TRBV30|-
CAWSRGGHTEAFF
TGTGCCTGGAGTAGGGGGGGGCACACTGAAGCTTTCTTT
>TRBJ1-2|14|-|TRBV27|-
CASSSSGSQNGYTF
TGTGCCAGCAGTTCCTCTGGCTCCCAGAACGGCTACACCTTC
>TRBJ1-3|13|many|TRBV4-2|-
CASSQESGNTIYF
TGTGCCAGCAGCCAAGAATCGGGAAACACCATATATTTT
>TRBJ1-1|16|-|TRBV19|TRBD1
CASEEGTGGFGTEAFF
TGTGCCAGTGAGGAGGGGACAGGGGGCTTTGGCACTGAAGCTTTCTTT
>TRBJ2-1|14|-|TRBV29-1|TRBD2
CSVWTSGAIGEQFF
TGCAGCGTGTGGACTAGCGGGGCCATTGGAGAGCAGTTCTTC
>TRBJ1-2|15|-|TRBV11-2|TRBD1
CASSPRTGANYGYTF
TGTGCCAGCAGCCCGAGGACAGGGGCTAACTATGGCTACACCTTC
>TRBJ1-2|15|-|TRBV19|TRBD1
CASSASGTGVYGYTF
TGTGCCAGTAGTGCTTCCGGGACAGGAGTGTATGGCTACACCTTC
>TRBJ2-4|14|-|TRBV7-9|TRBD1
CASRLMTGKNIQYF
TGTGCCAGCAGACTAATGACAGGGAAAAACATTCAGTACTTC
>TRBJ2-1|14|once|TRBV7-2|-
CASSRRLIYNEQFF
TGTGCCAGCAGCCGGAGACTGATCTACAATGAGCAGTTCTTC
>TRBJ1-1|15|once|TRBV28|-
CASSLRGVPNTEAFF
TGTGCCAGCAGTTTACGGGGGGTCCCTAACACTGAAGCTTTCTTT
>TRBJ2-5|15|-|TRBV6-1|-
CASSEEGVIQETQYF
TGTGCCAGCAGTGAAGAGGGAGTGATCCAAGAGACCCAGTACTTC
>TRBJ1-1|14|few|TRBV5-4|TRBD1
CASRIGGANTEAFF
TGTGCCAGCAGAATAGGGGGCGCGAACACTGAAGCTTTCTTT
>TRBJ1-3|14|-|TRBV29-1|-
CSVDGSGSGNTIYF
TGCAGCGTTGATGGGTCAGGCTCTGGAAACACCATATATTTT
>TRBJ2-3|12|-|TRBV6-6|-
CASSGSTDTQYF
TGTGCCAGCTCAGGGAGCACAGATACGCAGTATTTT
>TRBJ1-5|17|few|TRBV6-1|TRBD1
CASSENRGGTGGQPQHF
TGTGCCAGCAGTGAAAATAGGGGCGGGACAGGGGGTCAGCCCCAGCATTTT
>TRBJ1-5|15|few|TRBV2|-
CASSVGQSSNQPQHF
TGTGCCAGCAGTGTCGGACAGAGTAGCAATCAGCCCCAGCATTTT
>TRBJ2-2|16|few|TRBV6-6|TRBD2
CASSTGLAGYTGELFF
TGTGCCAGCAGTACGGGACTAGCGGGATATACCGGGGAGCTGTTTTTT
>TRBJ1-1|13|-|TRBV19|-
CASSPSGNTEAFF
TGTGCCAGTAGTCCCTCAGGGAACACTGAAGCTTTCTTT
>TRBJ1-5|15|-|TRBV28|-
CASSPRDGVRQPQHF
TGTGCCAGCAGTCCCAGGGATGGCGTTAGACAGCCCCAGCATTTT
>TRBJ1-2|13|few|TRBV6-5|TRBD1
CASSKPGQYGYTF
TGTGCCAGCAGTAAACCGGGACAGTATGGCTACACCTTC
>TRBJ2-7|18|-|TRBV28|TRBD2
CASSSTSGRPRRSYEQYF
TGTGCCAGCAGTTCCACTAGCGGGAGGCCACGCCGATCCTACGAGCAGTACTTC
>TRBJ1-1|17|-|TRBV5-6|TRBD1
CASRAGQGRSRDTEAFF
TGTGCCAGCAGGGCGGGACAGGGGAGGAGTAGGGACACTGAAGCTTTCTTT
>TRBJ1-2|17|-|TRBV28|-
CASSPGSGLRASYGYTF
TGTGCCAGCAGTCCAGGGTCAGGGCTACGGGCCTCTTATGGCTACACCTTC
>TRBJ2-7|14|-|TRBV6-6|-
CASSSPTSSYEQYF
TGTGCCAGCAGTTCACCTACGAGCTCCTACGAGCAGTACTTC
>TRBJ1-2|14|few|TRBV28|-
CASLRTRPNYGYTF
TGTGCCAGCCTCCGGACACGTCCTAACTATGGCTACACCTTC
>TRBJ2-7|15|-|TRBV5-1|TRBD1
CASSFSGTEAYEQYF
TGCGCCAGCAGCTTCTCCGGGACAGAGGCCTACGAGCAGTACTTC
>TRBJ2-1|15|-|TRBV2|TRBD1
CASSLDRGPYNEQFF
TGTGCCAGCAGTTTGGACAGGGGCCCCTACAATGAGCAGTTCTTC
>TRBJ2-1|14|-|TRBV7-7|TRBD2
CASSVSGRANEQFF
TGTGCCAGCAGCGTTAGCGGGAGGGCCAATGAGCAGTTCTTC
>TRBJ2-7|14|few|TRBV28|TRBD2
CASSLPLATYEQYF
TGTGCCAGCAGTTTACCACTAGCGACCTACGAGCAGTACTTC
>TRBJ1-4|14|-|TRBV28|TRBD1
CASSSGTGREKLFF
TGTGCCAGCAGTTCCGGGACAGGGAGAGAAAAACTGTTTTTT
>TRBJ2-7|12|-|TRBV11-3|-
CASSSIGDEQYF
TGTGCCAGCAGCTCCATCGGGGATGAGCAGTACTTC
>TRBJ1-1|15|-|TRBV19|-
CASAGPGQMNTEAFF
TGTGCCAGTGCCGGACCGGGACAAATGAACACTGAAGCTTTCTTT
>TRBJ2-7|16|once|TRBV5-1|-
CASSPYRGISPYEQYF
TGCGCCAGCAGCCCCTACCGAGGGATTTCCCCCTACGAGCAGTACTTC
>TRBJ1-1|14|few|TRBV5-1|-
CASSLNFGNTEAFF
TGCGCCAGCAGCTTGAATTTCGGGAACACTGAAGCTTTCTTT
>TRBJ2-7|14|-|TRBV19|-
CASSMTGRSYEQYF
TGTGCCAGTAGTATGACAGGGAGGTCCTACGAGCAGTACTTC